Listed below are T cell receptor beta chains from one sample, sequenced in a study of T-cell reconstitution after alpha-beta-depleted transplantation in children. TCRdb reanalysed the PCR reads using MiXCR and keeps one entry per CDR3 protein. The sample gives about 260,000 distinct CDR3 sequences, around 10% of which show up once; around 20% is in the top ten. Here the sequenced sample was peripheral blood, taken 180 days after TCRalphabeta/CD19-depleted stem cell transplant. The receptors come from a male patient under 10 years old who had a stem cell transplant for chronic granulomatous disease, so the T cells may come from the graft donor. Each CDR3 is given with its conserved first and last residue. D genes are given only for firm matches. Size values are once, few and many counts, or a class for expanded clones, and some rows have none.

v_call	d_call	j_call	clone_size	cdr3_nt	cdr3_aa
TRBV28	NA	TRBJ1-1	many	TGTGCCAGCAGTTCCCTCGGACTGGAGAACACTGAAGCTTTCTTT	CASSSLGLENTEAFF
TRBV11-2	TRBD2	TRBJ2-7	many	TGTGCCAGCAGCCCACAGAGACTAGCGGGAGGGCCCTCCTCCTACGAGCAGTACTTC	CASSPQRLAGGPSSYEQYF
TRBV15	TRBD2	TRBJ2-5	many	TGTGCCACCAGCAGAGGACTAGCGGAAGAGACCCAGTACTTC	CATSRGLAEETQYF
TRBV13	TRBD2	TRBJ2-3	NA	TGTGCCAGCAGCTTGTTATCTAGCGGGGGGGCCGTGGATACGCAGTATTTT	CASSLLSSGGAVDTQYF
TRBV29-1	TRBD1	TRBJ2-7	many	TGCAGCGCTCGTGGTGGGGGACAGGGAGCAGCCTACGAGCAGTACTTC	CSARGGGQGAAYEQYF
TRBV5-1	TRBD1	TRBJ2-3	many	TGCGCCAGCAGCTTCGGGACAGAAGATACGCAGTATTTT	CASSFGTEDTQYF
TRBV9	TRBD1	TRBJ1-5	NA	TGTGCCAGCAGCGCGGGACAGGGGTCGTTCGAGCCCCAGCATTTT	CASSAGQGSFEPQHF
TRBV30	NA	TRBJ2-2	few	TGTGCCTGGATCCCGCCCGGGGTCGCGAACACCGGGGAGCTGTTTTTT	CAWIPPGVANTGELFF
TRBV6-1	TRBD1	TRBJ2-3	many	TGTGCCAGCAGGAGGACAGGGGACACAGATACGCAGTATTTT	CASRRTGDTDTQYF
TRBV20-1	NA	TRBJ2-7	many	TGCAGTGCTAGACGCCTAGTATCCTCCGAGCAGTACTTC	CSARRLVSSEQYF
TRBV29-1	TRBD1	TRBJ2-3	many	TGCAGCGTGGACTTCGGACAGGGCCCAGATACGCAGTATTTT	CSVDFGQGPDTQYF
TRBV12-3/TRBV12-4	TRBD2	TRBJ2-3	few	TGTGCCAGCAGTTCCCTAGCGGGGACCCTTTCAATCACAGATACGCAGTATTTT	CASSSLAGTLSITDTQYF
TRBV12-3/TRBV12-4	NA	TRBJ2-7	many	TGTGCCAGCAGTTTCAAAGATTACGAGCAGTACTTC	CASSFKDYEQYF
TRBV20-1	TRBD2	TRBJ2-7	many	TGCAGTGCTAGAGATCATCGGGAGGGTCGCCCCTACGAGCAGTACTTC	CSARDHREGRPYEQYF
TRBV7-6	NA	TRBJ2-2	many	TGTGCCAGCAGCTCGCAGGGTATCGGGGAGCTGTTTTTT	CASSSQGIGELFF
TRBV25-1	NA	TRBJ2-1	many	TGTGCCAGCAGTAGTCCTCCGGATGGCAATGAGCAGTTCTTC	CASSSPPDGNEQFF
TRBV18	TRBD2	TRBJ2-1	NA	TGTGCCAGCTCACCACAACATGGACTAGCGGGAGGGCCATCGATTAATGAGCAGTTCTTC	CASSPQHGLAGGPSINEQFF
TRBV10-3	NA	TRBJ2-1	many	TGTGCCATCACTGAGGGGACAACAGACCAACATAATGAGCAGTTCTTC	CAITEGTTDQHNEQFF
TRBV12-3/TRBV12-4	NA	TRBJ2-4	many	TGTGCCAGCAGTTCCCCCAATGGGAACATTCAGTACTTC	CASSSPNGNIQYF
TRBV5-4	TRBD2	TRBJ2-2	many	TGTGCCAGCATGTACAATCTAGCGGGAGTAGGGTCCGGGGAGCTGTTTTTT	CASMYNLAGVGSGELFF
TRBV28	TRBD1	TRBJ2-7	many	TGTGCCAGCAGTTCCCCCGGGACAGGGGGCGGGGTGGCCTACGAGCAGTACTTC	CASSSPGTGGGVAYEQYF
TRBV19	NA	TRBJ2-7	many	TGTGCCAGTAGTACGGGAAGGGCAGGGCCCCCTTACGAGCAGTACTTC	CASSTGRAGPPYEQYF
TRBV25-1	NA	TRBJ2-5	NA	TGTGCCAGCAGTGAGTCTAGTGGGGTCGGGGAGACCCAGTACTTC	CASSESSGVGETQYF
TRBV7-2	NA	TRBJ1-2	many	TGTGCCAGCAGCCACCCAACCTATTCGAATGGCTACACCTTC	CASSHPTYSNGYTF
TRBV19	TRBD2	TRBJ2-5	few	TGTGCCAGTAGAACTAGCGGGAGAGAGACCCAGTACTTC	CASRTSGRETQYF
TRBV7-8	TRBD2	TRBJ2-2	many	TGTGCCAGCAGCATGGGCCGGGACTATTCCACCGGGGAGCTGTTTTTT	CASSMGRDYSTGELFF
TRBV7-2	TRBD2	TRBJ2-3	many	TGTGCCAGCAGCTTAGATGGTAGCGGGGGGTGGGATACGCAGTATTTT	CASSLDGSGGWDTQYF
TRBV7-3	TRBD1	TRBJ2-3	many	TGTGCCAGCAGCAACGACAGGGCGACAGATACGCAGTATTTT	CASSNDRATDTQYF
TRBV11-2	TRBD2	TRBJ2-7	NA	TGTGCCAGCAGCTTAGGGGAGGGACTAGCGGGGCACTCCTACGAGCAGTACTTC	CASSLGEGLAGHSYEQYF
TRBV5-1	NA	TRBJ2-1	many	TGCGCCAGCAGCTTTGAGGAGGGTCCCTACAATGAGCAGTTCTTC	CASSFEEGPYNEQFF
TRBV14	TRBD1	TRBJ1-6	few	TGTGCCAGCAGCCAACACGGGACAGCGAATTCACCCCTCCACTTT	CASSQHGTANSPLHF
TRBV10-3	NA	TRBJ2-1	many	TGTGCCATCAGAAAAGAGGACTACAATGAGCAGTTCTTC	CAIRKEDYNEQFF
TRBV27	TRBD2	TRBJ2-7	many	TGTGCCAGCTCAATGCCGGGACTAGGGTCCTACGAGCAGTACTTC	CASSMPGLGSYEQYF
TRBV6-5	NA	TRBJ2-1	many	TGTGCCAGCAGTTACTGGGCAGGAGTCTCCTACAATGAGCAGTTCTTC	CASSYWAGVSYNEQFF
TRBV29-1	TRBD1	TRBJ2-5	many	TGCAGCGTTGACACGGGACAGCAAGAGACCCAGTACTTC	CSVDTGQQETQYF
TRBV4-1	NA	TRBJ2-7	many	TGCGCCAGCAGCCAAGATAGAAACAGGGCGCCCTACGAGCAGTACTTC	CASSQDRNRAPYEQYF
TRBV20-1	TRBD1	TRBJ2-1	many	TGCAGTGCTCCGGACAGGGGGCGGAATGAGCAGTTCTTC	CSAPDRGRNEQFF
TRBV18	NA	TRBJ1-1	many	TGTGCCAGCTCACCTCTCCCCTACACTGAAGCTTTCTTT	CASSPLPYTEAFF
TRBV24-1	TRBD1	TRBJ2-5	many	TGTGCCACCAGTGAGACAGGGGTGGAGACCCAGTACTTC	CATSETGVETQYF
TRBV6-1	NA	TRBJ2-2	many	TGTGCCAGCAGTGAATCGCTAGCGAGTAACACCGGGGAGCTGTTTTTT	CASSESLASNTGELFF
TRBV30	NA	TRBJ2-5	many	TGTGCCTGGAGTGTACATGGAAACCAAGAGACCCAGTACTTC	CAWSVHGNQETQYF
TRBV5-4	TRBD2	TRBJ2-7	NA	TGTGCCAGCAGCTGGGAGGGACTAGCGGGTCCCTACGAGCAGTACTTC	CASSWEGLAGPYEQYF